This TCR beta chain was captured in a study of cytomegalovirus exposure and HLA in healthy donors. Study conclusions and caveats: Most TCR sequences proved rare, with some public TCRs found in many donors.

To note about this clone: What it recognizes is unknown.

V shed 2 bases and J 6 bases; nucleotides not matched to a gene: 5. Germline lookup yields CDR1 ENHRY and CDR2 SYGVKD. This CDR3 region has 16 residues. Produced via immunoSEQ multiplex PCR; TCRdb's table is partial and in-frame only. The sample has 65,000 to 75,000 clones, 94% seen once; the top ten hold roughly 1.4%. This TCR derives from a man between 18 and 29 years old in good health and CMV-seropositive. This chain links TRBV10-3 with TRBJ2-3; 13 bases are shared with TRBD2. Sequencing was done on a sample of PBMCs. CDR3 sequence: CAISERTSGGSDTQYF. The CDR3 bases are TGTGCCATCAGTGAGCGGACTAGCGGGGGTTCCGATACGCAGTATTTT.